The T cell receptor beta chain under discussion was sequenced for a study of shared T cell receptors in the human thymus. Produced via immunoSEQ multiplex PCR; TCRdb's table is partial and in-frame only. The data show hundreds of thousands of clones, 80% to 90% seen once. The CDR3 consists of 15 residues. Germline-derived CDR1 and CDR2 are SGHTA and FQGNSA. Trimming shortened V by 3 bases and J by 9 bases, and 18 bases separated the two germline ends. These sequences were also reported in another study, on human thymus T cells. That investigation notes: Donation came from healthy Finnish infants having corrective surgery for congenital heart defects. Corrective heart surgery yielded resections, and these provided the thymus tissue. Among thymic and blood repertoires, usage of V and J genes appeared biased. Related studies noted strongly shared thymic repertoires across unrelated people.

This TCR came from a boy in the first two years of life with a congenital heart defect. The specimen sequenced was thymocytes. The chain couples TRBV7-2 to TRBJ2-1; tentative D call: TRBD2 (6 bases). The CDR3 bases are TGTGCCAGCAGCTTGGGGGGAGGCCCCTCCGTTGAGCAGTTCTTC. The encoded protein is CASSLGGGPSVEQFF.